This TCR beta chain was found in a study of Ad26.COV2.S vaccination and SARS-CoV-2 variants (dated by TCRdb to the early 2020s). In the study overall: Vaccine-arm donors were drawn from COV1001, a multicentre, randomized, double-blind, placebo-controlled phase I-IIa trial of Ad26.COV2.S in healthy adults. Ad26.COV2.S was given intramuscularly at 5x10^10 or 1x10^11 viral particles, as a single shot or as two shots 56 days apart. The specificity and breadth of SARS-CoV-2-reactive T cell receptors after Ad26.COV2.S vaccination were assessed by TCRbeta repertoire sequencing. A total of around 32 samples were included in the TCR-sequenced set, comprising about 20 Ad26.COV2.S vaccine recipients, 5 placebo recipients and 8 SARS-CoV-2 convalescent individuals. Participants in the trial were split at random into five groups of five each, receiving low-dose or high-dose Ad26.COV2.S once or twice, or else placebo on both occasions. Blinding of investigators to trial group allocation was maintained during experiments and outcome assessment. Results and caveats for the whole study, not just this receptor: Comparable non-spike TCR breadth was observed between vaccine and placebo recipients, consistent with only spike being contained in the vaccine. Substantial breadth of spike-specific CD8+ and CD4+ T cell responses was reported after vaccination. Comparing responses between vaccine doses or regimens was not something the study was powered to do. Compared with placebo recipients, Ad26.COV2.S recipients showed higher spike-specific TCR breadth (P = 0.0014). The authors noted that total T cell responses may have been underestimated by the TCR breadth and depth analyses.

The immunoSEQ Assay was the method used to sequence TCRbeta CDR3 regions. After extraction, genomic DNA underwent amplification by bias-controlled multiplex PCR, followed by high-throughput sequencing. From the authors' description of their analysis: To quantify the absolute abundance of every unique TCRbeta CDR3 region, sequences were collapsed and filtered. T cell fraction was estimated by normalization of TCRbeta template counts to usable DNA, with usable DNA being measured through amplification of reference genes present in all nucleated cells. Repertoire TCRs were annotated as SARS-CoV-2-specific when V gene, CDR3 amino acid sequence and J gene were exactly matched to a known reactive TCR set. The reference SARS-CoV-2 TCR set was obtained from MIRA and was filtered for enrichment in COVID-19-positive ImmuneCODE repertoires, whereby public or cross-reactive TCRs were removed. Using the MIRA antigens, annotated TCRs were further analysed by specific ORF or by position within an ORF. Breadth was defined as annotated unique rearrangements over total unique productive rearrangements; depth was the summed frequency of those rearrangements. Two-sided Wilcoxon rank-sum tests were used to compare TCR breadth between groups. TCRdb provides this immuneACCESS table in a form limited to in-frame rearrangements. Some clones are lacking; in checked studies, under half of them reflect an unresolved V gene, and why the rest are absent is not known. V and J calls plus clone size are reproduced from that table; the DNA served to infer D and trimming. The sample table lists 350,000 to 500,000 clones, around nine tenths of them with a count of one. The ten largest clones add up to 9.5% to 15% of the sample.

What the treatment or condition label conveys for this sample: roughly 19 received Ad26.COV2.S at low or high dose, single or two shots; roughly five received placebo; per-sample allocation not given. For vaccine and placebo recipients, the sequenced repertoires came from samples collected on day 63 after the first injection. In Cohort 1b, 25 or so adults aged 18-55 years were enrolled at a single site in Boston, USA, between 29 July and 7 August 2020. As a vaccine, Ad26.COV2.S was a replication-incompetent adenovirus type 26 vector that expressed a prefusion-stabilized SARS-CoV-2 spike protein derived from the original Wuhan strain. CDR1 and CDR2 were assigned from the germline V gene as SNHLY and FYNNEI. V is cut by 6 bases and J by 3 bases, and the space between the germline ends is 15 bases. Counted from cysteine to phenylalanine, this CDR3 has 15 amino acids. Only the CDR3 portion is preserved as DNA: 45 bases, with reading frame beginning at the first base.

As for this clone: Its antigen remains unidentified. No clone much larger than this one lies a single base away; base qualities are absent.

This sequence was found in a person aged 18 to 59 who received the Ad26.COV2.S COVID-19 vaccine or a placebo. Sequenced material: peripheral blood, taken in a trial of Ad26.COV2.S vaccine versus placebo. In this chain, TRBV2 is recombined with TRBJ2-1; the D segment cannot be called with confidence. The DNA sequence follows: TGTGCCAGCAGCCTGGACCGATGGGGCTACAATGAGCAGTTCTTC. This codes for CASSLDRWGYNEQFF.